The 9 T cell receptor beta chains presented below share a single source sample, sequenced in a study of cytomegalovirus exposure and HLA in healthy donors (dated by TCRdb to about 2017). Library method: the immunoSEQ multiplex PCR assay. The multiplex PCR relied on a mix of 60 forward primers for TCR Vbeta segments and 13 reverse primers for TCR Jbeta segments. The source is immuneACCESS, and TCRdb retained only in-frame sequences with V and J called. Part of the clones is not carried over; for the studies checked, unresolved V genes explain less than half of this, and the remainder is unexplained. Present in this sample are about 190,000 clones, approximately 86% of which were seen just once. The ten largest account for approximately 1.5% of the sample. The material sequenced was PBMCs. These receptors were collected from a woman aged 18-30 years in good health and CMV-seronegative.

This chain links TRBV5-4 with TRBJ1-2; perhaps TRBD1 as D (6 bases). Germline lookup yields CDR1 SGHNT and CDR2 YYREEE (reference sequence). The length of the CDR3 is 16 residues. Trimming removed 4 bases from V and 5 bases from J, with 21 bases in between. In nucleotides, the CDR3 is TGTGCCAGCAGCCCGGGGACCGGGGGAGGGGGTTATGGCTACACCTTC. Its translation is CASSPGTGGGGYGYTF.

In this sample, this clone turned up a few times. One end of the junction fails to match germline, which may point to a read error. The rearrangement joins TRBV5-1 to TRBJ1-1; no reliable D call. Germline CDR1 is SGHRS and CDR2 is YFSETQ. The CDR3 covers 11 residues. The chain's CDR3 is CASSLAAEAFF. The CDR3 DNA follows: TGCGCCAGCAGTTTGGCAGCTGAAGCTTTCTTT.

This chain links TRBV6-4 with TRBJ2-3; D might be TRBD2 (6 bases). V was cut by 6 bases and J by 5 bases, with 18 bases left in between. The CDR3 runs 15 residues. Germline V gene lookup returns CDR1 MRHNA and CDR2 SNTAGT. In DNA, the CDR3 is TGTGCCAGCAGGGAGGGCCCTGATGGCGGAGATACGCAGTATTTT. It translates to CASREGPDGGDTQYF.

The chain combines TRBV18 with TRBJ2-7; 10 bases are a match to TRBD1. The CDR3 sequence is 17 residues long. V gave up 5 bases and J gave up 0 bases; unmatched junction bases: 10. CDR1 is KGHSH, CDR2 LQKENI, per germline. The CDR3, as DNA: TGTGCCAGCTCAAAGGGGTGGGGACAGGGGATCTCCTACGAGCAGTACTTC. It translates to CASSKGWGQGISYEQYF.

The DNA of the CDR3 is TGTGCCAGCAGTTTTGGAGGCTATGGCTACACCTTC. It specifies CASSFGGYGYTF. The rearrangement joins TRBV28 to TRBJ1-2; D unclear. The CDR3 covers 12 residues. The germline V and J ends were trimmed by 3 bases and 4 bases, with 6 bases remaining between them. CDR1 MDHEN and CDR2 SYDVKM come from the germline V gene.

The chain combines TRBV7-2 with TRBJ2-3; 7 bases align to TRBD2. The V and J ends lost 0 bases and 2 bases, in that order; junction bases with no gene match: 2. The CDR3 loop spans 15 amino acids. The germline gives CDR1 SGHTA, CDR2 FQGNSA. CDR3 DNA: TGTGCCAGCAGCTTAGCGGGGGGGATCACAGATACGCAGTATTTT. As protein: CASSLAGGITDTQYF.

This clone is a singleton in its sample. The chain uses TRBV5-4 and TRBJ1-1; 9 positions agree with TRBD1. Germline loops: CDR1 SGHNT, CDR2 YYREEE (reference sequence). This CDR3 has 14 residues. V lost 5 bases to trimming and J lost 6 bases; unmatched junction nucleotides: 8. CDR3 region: CASRGGTGTAEAFF. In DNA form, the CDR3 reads TGTGCCAGCAGAGGGGGGACAGGGACCGCTGAAGCTTTCTTT.

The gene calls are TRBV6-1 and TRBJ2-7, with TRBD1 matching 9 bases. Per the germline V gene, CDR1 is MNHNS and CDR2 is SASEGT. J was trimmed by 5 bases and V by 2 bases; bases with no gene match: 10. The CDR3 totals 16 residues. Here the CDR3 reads CASSELGETGGHEQYF. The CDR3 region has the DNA TGTGCCAGCAGTGAACTTGGCGAGACAGGGGGTCACGAGCAGTACTTC.

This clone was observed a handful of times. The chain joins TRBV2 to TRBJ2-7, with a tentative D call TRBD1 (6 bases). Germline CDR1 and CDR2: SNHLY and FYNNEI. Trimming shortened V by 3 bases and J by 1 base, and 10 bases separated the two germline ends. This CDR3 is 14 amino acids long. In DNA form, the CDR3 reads TGTGCCAGCAGTGATATACAGGGTTCCTACGAGCAGTACTTC. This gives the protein CASSDIQGSYEQYF.